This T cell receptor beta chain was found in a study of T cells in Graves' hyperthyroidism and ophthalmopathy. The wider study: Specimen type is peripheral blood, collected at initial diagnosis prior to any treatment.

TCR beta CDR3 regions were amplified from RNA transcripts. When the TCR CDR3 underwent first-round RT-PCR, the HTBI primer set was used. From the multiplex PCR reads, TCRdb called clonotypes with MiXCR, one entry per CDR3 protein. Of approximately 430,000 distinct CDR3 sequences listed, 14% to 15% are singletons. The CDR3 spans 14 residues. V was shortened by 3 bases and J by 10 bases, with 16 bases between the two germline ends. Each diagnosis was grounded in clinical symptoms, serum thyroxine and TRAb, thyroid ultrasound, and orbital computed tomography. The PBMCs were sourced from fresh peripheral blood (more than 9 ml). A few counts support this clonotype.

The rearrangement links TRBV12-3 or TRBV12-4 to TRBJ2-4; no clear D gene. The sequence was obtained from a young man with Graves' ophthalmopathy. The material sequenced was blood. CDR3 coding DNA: TGTGCCAGCAGTTTCCCCCCCCCGGTACAGATTCAGTACTTC. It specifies CASSFPPPVQIQYF.